This T cell receptor (beta chain) is drawn from a study of cytomegalovirus exposure and HLA in healthy donors. Study in general: Among the roughly 400 genotyped donors, approximately 81% were placed in the Caucasian-associated ancestry cluster. Whole-study results and caveats: TCR sequences were mostly rare, though some public TCRs occurred in many donors. Prediction of most subjects' HLA-A and HLA-B alleles by TCR beta sequences was reportedly accurate.

The PCR used 60 Vbeta and 13 Jbeta primers. Repertoires were generated with immunoSEQ multiplex PCR, while TCRdb's copy carries only in-frame clones and drops some. The table has more than 150,000 clones, 82% seen once. There are 13 residues in the CDR3. V lost 1 base, J lost 7 bases, and 11 bases lay in between. Germline V gives CDR1 SQVTM, CDR2 ANQGSEA. To note about this clone: Its cognate antigen is unknown.

This TCR was recovered from a woman under 30 in good health and CMV-seronegative. The chain carries TRBV29-1 and TRBJ2-1, with D possibly TRBD2 on 5 matching bases. The sample comprised PBMCs. CDR3 residues: CSVEAVLGNEQFF. CDR3 sequence (DNA): TGCAGCGTTGAAGCAGTACTAGGGAATGAGCAGTTCTTC.